Listed here is a single TCR beta chain. This clonotype was counted ten times or more. Its target antigen remains unknown. No qualities accompany the bases; no much larger clone lies one base away. These data come from a study (dated by TCRdb to between 2014 and 2017). Background on the whole study: The study examined whether tumor-infiltrating Tregs in breast cancer are drawn from blood Tregs or arise in situ by conversion from other CD4+ T cell subsets. Results the study describes overall, beyond this receptor: Validation in the larger cohort was restricted to a single TCR beta V-J rearrangement rather than whole repertoires. Tumor memory CD4+ T cell TCR gene usage was found to cluster with blood and lymph node memory CD4+ cells and with lymph node naive CD4+ cells. The greatest overlap of tumor-infiltrating Treg TCR alpha and beta sequences was with tumor naive CD4+ T cells, followed next by blood naive CD4+ T cells.

V has 8 bases trimmed and J has 1 base trimmed; junction bases matching no gene number 8. From a lookup of the germline V gene, CDR1 and CDR2 are MNHNS and SASEGT. The CDR3, from cysteine to phenylalanine, totals 16 residues. The retained sequence is limited to the CDR3, 48 bases, with the frame set at the first base. Memory CD4+ T cells were isolated as CD4+CD45RO+CD25- cells. Tregs, naive and memory CD4+ T cells from tumor, blood and ipsilateral draining lymph nodes of 4 or 5 breast cancer patients underwent full-length TCR alpha and beta sequencing. Ficoll density gradient centrifugation was used to isolate mononuclear cells from lymph nodes or from about 50 ml of peripheral blood. Sorted cell populations were confirmed by FACS to exceed 90% purity. Amplification of full-length TCR variable regions was done by 5' RACE PCR using constant-region reverse primers, and this step was followed by semi-nested PCR with Nested Universal Primer A. The ReliaPrep RNA Cell Miniprep System was used to extract total RNA, which was then reverse transcribed into 5'RACE-ready cDNA with the SMARTer RACE 5'/3' Kit. Multiplex adaptors were used to barcode the full-length TCR alpha and beta libraries, which were then sequenced on an Illumina MiSeq. On the authors' methods: Sequencing data were pooled across the five patients for each of nine subset-tissue groups and compared by unsupervised clustering of TCR gene usage. Repertoire similarity was calculated with the Morisita-Horn index, weighting shared sequences by their contribution to each repertoire. The public sequencing data were trimmed at Q25 with fastp and processed into clonotypes with MiXCR by TCRdb, which kept only in-frame beta chains. Merged by CDR3 protein, the rows form single entries marked with the most common genes and DNA. The V and J calls, along with clone size, are taken from TCRdb and not from the paper's own processing. Here the sample has under 6,000 distinct CDR3 sequences; 35% to 40% occur a single time. The top ten constitute 53% of the sample.

The chain employs TRBV6-1 and TRBJ2-7, and 13 junctional nucleotides match TRBD2. The receptor was isolated from a female donor with breast cancer. The material sequenced was memory CD4+ T cells sorted from blood. This specimen's cell subset or site label, interpreted: memory CD4+ T cells, CD4+CD45RO+CD25-. This receptor has the CDR3 CASGFGTSGTSYEQYF. The sequence in DNA is TGTGCCAGCGGGTTCGGGACTAGCGGGACTTCCTACGAGCAGTACTTC.